The 27 T cell receptor beta chains listed next were all sequenced from one sample in a study of identical twins. TCRdb independently ran MiXCR on the 5' RACE reads; one entry per CDR3 protein. The sample has fewer than 900,000 distinct CDR3 sequences; roughly 20% are singletons. These same data were also listed under a study on T cells expressing NK-cell markers.

Sequencing was done on a sample of PBMCs. The receptors shown here come from a woman between 18 and 30 years old in good health.

This clonotype was seen more than once but under ten times. J is TRBJ2-3 and V is TRBV20-1; 8 bases line up with TRBD2. CDR3 size: 15 residues. The germline V gene encodes CDR1 DFQATT and CDR2 SNEGSKA (reference sequence). Unmatched junction bases numbered 8, after V lost 4 bases and J lost 2 bases. The CDR3 DNA is TGCAGTGCTACCCGCCGGACTAGCACCACAGATACGCAGTATTTT. Amino acids: CSATRRTSTTDTQYF.

The rearrangement joins TRBV4-1 to TRBJ2-3; D is ambiguous. V gave up 4 bases and J gave up 2 bases, with 10 bases separating them. The CDR3 is made up of 14 amino acids. The germline CDR1 and CDR2 sequences are MGHRA and YSYEKL. CDR3 region: CASSRVAATDTQYF. Written as DNA, the CDR3 is TGCGCCAGCAGCCGGGTGGCTGCCACAGATACGCAGTATTTT.

CDR3 in amino acids: CSATFGNIQYF. CDR3 bases: TGCAGTGCTACCTTTGGTAACATTCAGTACTTC. The chain employs TRBV20-1 and TRBJ2-4; unclear D gene. Looked up from germline, CDR1 is DFQATT and CDR2 is SNEGSKA (reference sequence). The germline V and J ends were trimmed by 4 bases and 7 bases, with 8 bases remaining between them. The CDR3 runs 11 residues.

This clonotype has only a few counts. The V and J genes are TRBV12-3 or TRBV12-4 and TRBJ2-1; 11 bases fit TRBD2. The length of the CDR3 is 15 residues. With 6 bases clipped from V and 10 bases from J, the junction kept 11 bases outside the gene matches. This chain's CDR3 is CASSWEVAGGREQFF. The CDR3 nucleotides are TGTGCCAGCAGCTGGGAAGTAGCGGGGGGGCGGGAGCAGTTCTTC.

The V and J genes are TRBV6-5 and TRBJ2-5; TRBD2 matches 8 bases. Trimming at V came to 2 bases and at J to 6 bases, leaving 2 bases not matched to a gene. Germline V gene data show CDR1 as MNHEY and CDR2 as SVGAGI. The CDR3 runs 13 residues. The CDR3 loop is CASSYPGGKTQYF. CDR3 sequence (DNA): TGTGCCAGCAGTTACCCGGGGGGGAAGACCCAGTACTTC.

The chain couples TRBV13 to TRBJ1-1, with D possibly matching TRBD1 (5 bases). CDR1 and CDR2 (germline): PRHDT, FYEKMQ (reference sequence). Trimming pared 3 bases from V and 6 bases from J, leaving 17 bases between. The CDR3 is 15 amino acids. CDR3 protein: CASSLPQGRGAEAFF. CDR3 sequence (DNA): TGTGCCAGCAGCTTGCCCCAGGGCCGGGGTGCTGAAGCTTTCTTT. The full variable domain, completed using reference TRBV13 and TRBJ1-1, is AAGVIQSPRHLIKEKRETATLKCYPIPRHDTVYWYQQGPGQDPQFLISFYEKMQSDKGSIPDRFSAQQFSDYHSELNMSSLELGDSALYFCASSLPQGRGAEAFFGQGTRLTVV.

This CDR3 is CASRRQGARSTDTQYF. The DNA of the CDR3 is TGTGCCAGCAGGAGGCAGGGGGCGCGAAGCACAGATACGCAGTATTTT. The rearrangement joins TRBV2 to TRBJ2-3, with TRBD1 matching 8 bases. This CDR3 spans 16 amino acids. The V and J ends lost 6 bases and 0 bases, in that order; junction bases with no gene match: 8. Germline-derived CDR1 and CDR2 are SNHLY and FYNNEI.

The genes are TRBV7-9 and TRBJ2-2; a possible D gene is TRBD2 (6 bases). The germline V gene has CDR1 SEHNR and CDR2 FQNEAQ (reference sequence). The length of the CDR3 is 15 residues. V lost 0 bases to trimming and J lost 4 bases, with 9 bases between them. The CDR3 nucleotides read TGTGCCAGCAGCTTAGCGGGAGCGGGCACCGGGGAGCTGTTTTTT. Protein: CASSLAGAGTGELFF. Combining the CDR3 with reference TRBV7-9 and TRBJ2-2 gives the whole variable domain DTGVSQNPRHKITKRGQNVTFRCDPISEHNRLYWYRQTLGQGPEFLTYFQNEAQLEKSRLLSDRFSAERPKGSFSTLEIQRTEQGDSAMYLCASSLAGAGTGELFFGEGSRLTVL.

As concerns this clonotype: At one boundary the junction diverges from the germline segment, which might be a read error. The rearrangement links TRBV20-1 to TRBJ2-3, with D maybe TRBD1 (6 bases). Germline CDR1 DFQATT, CDR2 SNEGSKA (reference sequence). The length of the CDR3 is 15 residues. CDR3 in DNA: TGCAGTGCTAGCAATCCCAGGACAGCCACAAATACGCAGTATTTT. Residues: CSASNPRTATNTQYF.

This chain uses TRBV18 with TRBJ2-1; the match to TRBD2 covers 9 bases. Losses at the gene ends were 3 bases for V and 3 bases for J; bases not matched to a gene: 3. The CDR3 covers 15 residues. CDR1 and CDR2 from the germline V gene are KGHSH and LQKENI. CDR3 amino acids: CASSPSGGFYNEQFF. DNA of the CDR3: TGTGCCAGCTCACCTAGCGGGGGTTTCTACAATGAGCAGTTCTTC.

The J gene is TRBJ2-5, the V gene TRBV20-1; D is unclear. CDR1 is DFQATT, CDR2 SNEGSKA, per germline (reference sequence). The CDR3 sequence is 11 residues long. Trimming removed 3 bases at V and 5 bases at J, with 7 bases between. The CDR3 sequence is CSASRAETQYF. In DNA form, the CDR3 reads TGCAGTGCTAGTCGGGCCGAGACCCAGTACTTC.

The rearrangement links TRBV6-1 to TRBJ2-7; D not resolved. Trimming removed 1 base at V and 9 bases at J, with 7 bases between. CDR3 length equals 11 residues. Germline assignment: CDR1 MNHNS and CDR2 SASEGT. The CDR3 bases are TGTGCCAGCAGTGAAGGACTCGTGCAGTACTTC. Residues: CASSEGLVQYF.

This clonotype was counted ten times or more. This chain joins TRBV20-1 and TRBJ2-5; 10 bases fit TRBD2. This CDR3 has 16 residues. Per germline, CDR1 DFQATT and CDR2 SNEGSKA (reference sequence). V lost 3 bases and J lost 4; bases outside the gene matches: 11. CDR3 DNA sequence: TGCAGTGCTAGGGGGCAAACTAGCGGGGACTCAGAGACCCAGTACTTC. Its protein product is CSARGQTSGDSETQYF.

The chain uses TRBV20-1 and TRBJ2-1; 7 bases agree with TRBD1. J gave up 0 bases and V 7 bases, and 6 bases lay outside the gene matches. In germline, CDR1 is DFQATT, CDR2 SNEGSKA (reference sequence). The CDR3 is made up of 14 amino acids. This CDR3 reads CSGQQGSSYNEQFF. The CDR3 DNA is TGCAGTGGTCAACAGGGGAGCTCCTACAATGAGCAGTTCTTC.

The chain carries TRBV7-9 and TRBJ2-1; D perhaps matches TRBD2 (6 bases). Germline CDR1 is SEHNR and CDR2 is FQNEAQ (reference sequence). CDR3 length: 15 amino acids. V was trimmed by 8 bases and J by 5 bases, leaving 19 bases between them. The CDR3 reads CASSEDGLPNNEQFF. CDR3 nucleotide sequence: TGTGCCAGCTCCGAAGATGGACTACCAAACAATGAGCAGTTCTTC.

In its sample, this clonotype was seen a few times. The chain recombines TRBV5-1 with TRBJ2-1; D not resolved. The CDR3 loop spans 16 amino acids. Trimming stripped 1 base from V and 4 bases from J, with 15 bases between. Germline CDR1 and CDR2: SGHRS and YFSETQ. CDR3 amino acids: CASSLTWGQEYNEQFF. Written as DNA, the CDR3 is TGCGCCAGCAGCTTGACTTGGGGTCAGGAATACAATGAGCAGTTCTTC.

There are a few counts of this clonotype. V and J are TRBV20-1 and TRBJ1-2, with no clear D. The germline V gene has CDR1 DFQATT and CDR2 SNEGSKA (reference sequence). Trimming stripped 8 bases from V and 8 bases from J, with 21 bases between. The CDR3 is made up of 13 amino acids. The CDR3 DNA is TGCAGTTACTCCCTAACGGGGTTGGGGGGCTACACCTTC. Its protein is CSYSLTGLGGYTF.

The J gene is TRBJ2-2, the V gene TRBV10-3; D is unresolved. The CDR3 has 16 residues. The V gene lost 0 bases and the J gene lost 6 bases, with 14 bases spanning the gap. Germline V gene lookup returns CDR1 ENHRY and CDR2 SYGVKD. The CDR3 DNA sequence: TGTGCCATCAGTGAGTCTACTGCCCTAGACGCCGGGGAGCTGTTTTTT. Translation gives CAISESTALDAGELFF.

The genes are TRBV3-1 and TRBJ2-7; 8 bases match TRBD2. This CDR3 region has 14 residues. Germline-derived CDR1 and CDR2 are LGHDT and YNNKEL (reference sequence). With 4 bases clipped from V and 5 bases from J, the junction kept 7 bases outside the gene matches. DNA for the CDR3: TGTGCCAGCAGCCTCAGAGCGGGAGAAGACGAGCAGTACTTC. Translated: CASSLRAGEDEQYF.

This chain connects TRBV10-3 to TRBJ1-2; D is unclear. The CDR3 consists of 13 residues. Deletions cut 7 bases from V and 8 bases from J, with 17 bases between. CDR1 is ENHRY, CDR2 SYGVKD, per germline. CDR3 amino acids: CAITTTLAEGYTF. CDR3 coding DNA: TGTGCCATCACTACGACCCTAGCGGAGGGCTACACCTTC.

This clonotype was observed a handful of times. The chain combines TRBV20-1 with TRBJ1-3; D uncertain. CDR1 and CDR2 from the germline V gene are DFQATT and SNEGSKA (reference sequence). V was cut by 6 bases and J by 0 bases, with 9 bases left in between. This CDR3 spans 13 amino acids. CDR3 sequence: CSASTVSGNTIYF. The CDR3 bases are TGCAGTGCATCGACGGTCTCTGGAAACACCATATATTTT.

This clonotype has a handful of counts. The V call is TRBV29-1, the J call TRBJ2-3; 7 bases line up with TRBD2. The CDR3 runs to 15 residues. Germline CDR1 reads SQVTM; CDR2 reads ANQGSEA. V gave up 5 bases and J gave up 0 bases; unmatched junction bases: 8. CDR3 nucleotide sequence: TGCAGCGTTTCTGGCGGGGGACGTAGCACAGATACGCAGTATTTT. It encodes CSVSGGGRSTDTQYF.

In this sample, this clonotype turned up a few times. The chain carries TRBV5-1 and TRBJ2-5; TRBD2 agrees at 8 bases. The V gene end was trimmed by 2 bases and the J gene end by 1 base; junction bases not matched to a gene: 4. Germline CDR1 SGHRS, CDR2 YFSETQ. There are 15 residues in the CDR3. The CDR3 DNA reads TGCGCCAGCAGCTTTAGTCTAGCGGGCCAAGAGACCCAGTACTTC. Encoded protein: CASSFSLAGQETQYF.

Only a few counts were recorded for this clonotype. The chain is built from TRBV12-3 or TRBV12-4 and TRBJ1-5; no firm D call. V shed 3 bases and J shed 0 bases, with 12 bases lying between them. The CDR3 contains 16 residues. The CDR3 DNA reads TGTGCCAGCAGTTTTGTAATAGGCTATAGCAATCAGCCCCAGCATTTT. Residues: CASSFVIGYSNQPQHF.

This clonotype was counted a few times. The chain is built from TRBV6-2 or TRBV6-3 and TRBJ2-3, with 9 bases identical to TRBD2. Looked up from germline, CDR1 is MNHEY and CDR2 is SVGEGT. The CDR3 is 15 amino acids. Trimming cost V 8 bases and J 4 bases; bases outside gene matches: 10. The CDR3 nucleotides read TGTGCCAGCCTAACCCACGGGACTAGCCCAGATACGCAGTATTTT. Protein: CASLTHGTSPDTQYF.

The V call is TRBV18, the J call TRBJ2-5; 11 bases line up with TRBD2. The CDR3 is 16 amino acids. V gave up 3 bases and J gave up 2 bases; unmatched junction bases: 5. Germline values: CDR1 KGHSH, CDR2 LQKENI. CDR3 region: CASSPFGTSGQETQYF. The DNA for the CDR3 is TGTGCCAGCTCACCCTTTGGGACTAGCGGTCAAGAGACCCAGTACTTC.

The chain couples TRBV6-5 to TRBJ2-1, with unresolved D. This CDR3 has 14 residues. Germline V lookup: CDR1 MNHEY, CDR2 SVGAGI. Trimming removed 2 bases at V and 5 bases at J, with 10 bases between. In DNA form, the CDR3 reads TGTGCCAGCAGTTACACTCAGGCACACAATGAGCAGTTCTTC. Translating it yields CASSYTQAHNEQFF.